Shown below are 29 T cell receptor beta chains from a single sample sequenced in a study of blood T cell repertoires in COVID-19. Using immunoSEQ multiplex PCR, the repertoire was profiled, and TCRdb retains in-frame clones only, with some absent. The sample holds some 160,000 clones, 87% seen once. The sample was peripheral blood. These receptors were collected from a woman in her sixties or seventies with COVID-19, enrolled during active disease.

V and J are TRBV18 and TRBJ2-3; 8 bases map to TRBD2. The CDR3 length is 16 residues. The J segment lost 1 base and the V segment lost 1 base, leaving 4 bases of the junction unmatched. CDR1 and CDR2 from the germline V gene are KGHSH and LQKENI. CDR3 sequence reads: CASSPLAGGRTDTQYF. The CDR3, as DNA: TGTGCCAGCTCACCACTGGCGGGGGGTCGCACAGATACGCAGTATTTT.

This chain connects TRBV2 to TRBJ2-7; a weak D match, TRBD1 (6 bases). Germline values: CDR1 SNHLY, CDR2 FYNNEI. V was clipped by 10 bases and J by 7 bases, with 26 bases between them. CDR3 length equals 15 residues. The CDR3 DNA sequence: TGTGCCATCACTTTAGACAGGAATCGGTCTGGGGAGCAGTACTTC. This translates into CAITLDRNRSGEQYF.

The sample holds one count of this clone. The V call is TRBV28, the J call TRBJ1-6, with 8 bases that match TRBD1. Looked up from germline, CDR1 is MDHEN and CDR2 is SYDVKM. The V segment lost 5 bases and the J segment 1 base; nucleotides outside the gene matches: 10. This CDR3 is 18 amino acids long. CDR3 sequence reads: CASSPPRTGTSYNSPLHF. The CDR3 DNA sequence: TGTGCCAGCAGTCCGCCTAGGACAGGGACGTCCTATAATTCACCCCTCCACTTT.

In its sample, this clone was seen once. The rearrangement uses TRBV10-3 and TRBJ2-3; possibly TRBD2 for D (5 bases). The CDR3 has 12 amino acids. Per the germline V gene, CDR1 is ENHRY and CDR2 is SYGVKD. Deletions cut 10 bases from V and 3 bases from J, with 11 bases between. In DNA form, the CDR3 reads TGTGCCACGTACTCGGGAACAGATACGCAGTATTTT. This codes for CATYSGTDTQYF.

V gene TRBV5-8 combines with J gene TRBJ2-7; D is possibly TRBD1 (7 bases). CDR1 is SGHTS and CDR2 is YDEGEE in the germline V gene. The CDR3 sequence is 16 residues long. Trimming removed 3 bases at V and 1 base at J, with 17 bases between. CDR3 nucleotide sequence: TGTGCCAGCAGCTGGGGGGACAGTAGGACTTCCTACGAGCAGTACTTC. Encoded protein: CASSWGDSRTSYEQYF.

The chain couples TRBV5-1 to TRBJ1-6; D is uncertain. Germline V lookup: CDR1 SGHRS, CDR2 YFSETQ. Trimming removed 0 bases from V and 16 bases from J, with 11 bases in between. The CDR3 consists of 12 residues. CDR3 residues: CASSLAGGVLHF. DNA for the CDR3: TGCGCCAGCAGCTTGGCGGGCGGGGTTCTCCACTTT.

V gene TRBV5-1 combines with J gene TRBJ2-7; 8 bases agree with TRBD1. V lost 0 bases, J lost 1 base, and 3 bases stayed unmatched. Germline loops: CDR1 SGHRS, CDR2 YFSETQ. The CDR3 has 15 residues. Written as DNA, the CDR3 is TGCGCCAGCAGCTTGGGACAGGGGATGTCCTACGAGCAGTACTTC. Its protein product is CASSLGQGMSYEQYF.

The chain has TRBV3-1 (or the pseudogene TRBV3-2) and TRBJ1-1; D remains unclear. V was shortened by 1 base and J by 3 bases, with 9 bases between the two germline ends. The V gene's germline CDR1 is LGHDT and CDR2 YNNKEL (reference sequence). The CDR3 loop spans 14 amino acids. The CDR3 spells CASSQAGVDTEAFF. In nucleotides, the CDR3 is TGTGCCAGCAGCCAAGCCGGGGTAGACACTGAAGCTTTCTTT.

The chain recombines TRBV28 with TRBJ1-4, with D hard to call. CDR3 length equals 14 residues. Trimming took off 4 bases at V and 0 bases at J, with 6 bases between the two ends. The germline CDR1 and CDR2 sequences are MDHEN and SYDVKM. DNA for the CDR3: TGTGCCAGCAGTTCGAGATCAACTAATGAAAAACTGTTTTTT. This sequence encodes CASSSRSTNEKLFF.

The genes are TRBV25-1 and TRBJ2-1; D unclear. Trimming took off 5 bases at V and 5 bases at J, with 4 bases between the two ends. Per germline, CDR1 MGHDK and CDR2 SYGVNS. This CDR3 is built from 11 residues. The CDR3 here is CASSQNNEQFF. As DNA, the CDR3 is TGTGCCAGCAGTCAAAACAATGAGCAGTTCTTC.

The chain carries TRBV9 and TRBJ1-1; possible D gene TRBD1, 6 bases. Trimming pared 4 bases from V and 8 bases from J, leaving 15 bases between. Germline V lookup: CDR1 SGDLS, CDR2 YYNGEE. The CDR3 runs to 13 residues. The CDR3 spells CASSREGRGEAFF. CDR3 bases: TGTGCCAGCAGCCGGGAGGGCAGGGGAGAAGCTTTCTTT.

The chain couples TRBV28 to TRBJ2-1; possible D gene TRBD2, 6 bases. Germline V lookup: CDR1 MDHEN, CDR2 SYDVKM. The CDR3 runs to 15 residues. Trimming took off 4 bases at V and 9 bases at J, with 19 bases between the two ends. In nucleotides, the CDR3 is TGTGCCAGCAGTTCCTCTACTTCTAGCGCAGGTGAGCAGTTCTTC. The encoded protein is CASSSSTSSAGEQFF.

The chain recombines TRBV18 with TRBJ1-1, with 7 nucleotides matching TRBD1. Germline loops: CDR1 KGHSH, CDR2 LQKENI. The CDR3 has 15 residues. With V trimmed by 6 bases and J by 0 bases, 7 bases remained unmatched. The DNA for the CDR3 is TGTGCCAGCTCCTCCCTGGGACAGATGAACACTGAAGCTTTCTTT. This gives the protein CASSSLGQMNTEAFF.

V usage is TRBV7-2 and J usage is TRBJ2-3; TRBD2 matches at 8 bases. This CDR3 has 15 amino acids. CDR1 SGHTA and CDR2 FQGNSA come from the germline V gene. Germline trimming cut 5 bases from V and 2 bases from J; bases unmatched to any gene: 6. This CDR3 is CASSPRGGSTDTQYF. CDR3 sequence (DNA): TGTGCCAGCAGCCCTCGCGGGGGGTCCACAGATACGCAGTATTTT.

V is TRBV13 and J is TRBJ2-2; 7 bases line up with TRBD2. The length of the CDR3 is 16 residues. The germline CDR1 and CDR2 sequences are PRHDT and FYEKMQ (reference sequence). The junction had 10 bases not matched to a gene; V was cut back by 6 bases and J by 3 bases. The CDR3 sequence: CASSKWGGGYTGELFF. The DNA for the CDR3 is TGTGCCAGCAGTAAATGGGGGGGTGGTTACACCGGGGAGCTGTTTTTT. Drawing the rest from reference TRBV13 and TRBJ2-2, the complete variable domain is AAGVIQSPRHLIKEKRETATLKCYPIPRHDTVYWYQQGPGQDPQFLISFYEKMQSDKGSIPDRFSAQQFSDYHSELNMSSLELGDSALYFCASSKWGGGYTGELFFGEGSRLTVL.

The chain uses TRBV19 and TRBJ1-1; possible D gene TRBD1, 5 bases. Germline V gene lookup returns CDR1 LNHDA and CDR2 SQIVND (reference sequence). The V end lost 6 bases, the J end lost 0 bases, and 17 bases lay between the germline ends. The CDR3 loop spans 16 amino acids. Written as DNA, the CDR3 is TGTGCCAGTAGCAACCAAGGGGCCAGACTGAACACTGAAGCTTTCTTT. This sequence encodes CASSNQGARLNTEAFF.

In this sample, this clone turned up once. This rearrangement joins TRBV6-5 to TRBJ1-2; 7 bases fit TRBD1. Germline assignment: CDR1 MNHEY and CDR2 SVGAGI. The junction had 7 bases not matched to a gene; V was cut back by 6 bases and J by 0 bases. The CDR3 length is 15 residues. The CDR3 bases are TGTGCCAGCAGGAGGGACAGCCAGACTAACTATGGCTACACCTTC. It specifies CASRRDSQTNYGYTF.

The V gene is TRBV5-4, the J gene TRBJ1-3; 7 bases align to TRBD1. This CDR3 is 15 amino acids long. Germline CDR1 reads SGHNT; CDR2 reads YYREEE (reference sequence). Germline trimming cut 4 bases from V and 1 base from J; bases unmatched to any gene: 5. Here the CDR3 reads CASSPLTGSGNTIYF. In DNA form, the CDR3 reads TGTGCCAGCAGCCCCTTGACAGGGTCTGGAAACACCATATATTTT.

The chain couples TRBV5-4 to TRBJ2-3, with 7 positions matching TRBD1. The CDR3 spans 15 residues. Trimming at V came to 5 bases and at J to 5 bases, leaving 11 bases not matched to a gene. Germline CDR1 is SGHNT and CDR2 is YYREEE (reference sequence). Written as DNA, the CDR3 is TGTGCCAGCAGTCTTAGGACAGGCCCGAAAGATACGCAGTATTTT. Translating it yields CASSLRTGPKDTQYF.

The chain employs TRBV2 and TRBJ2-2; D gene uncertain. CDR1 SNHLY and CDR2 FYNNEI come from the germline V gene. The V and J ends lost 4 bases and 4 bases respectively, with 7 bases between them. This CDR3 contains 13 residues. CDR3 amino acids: CASSGQVTGELFF. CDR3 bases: TGTGCCAGCAGTGGACAAGTCACCGGGGAGCTGTTTTTT.

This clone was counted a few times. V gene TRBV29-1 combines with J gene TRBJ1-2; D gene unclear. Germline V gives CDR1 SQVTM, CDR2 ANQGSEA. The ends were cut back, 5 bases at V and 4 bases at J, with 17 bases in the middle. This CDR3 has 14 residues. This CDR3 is CSVLEGGEFYGYTF. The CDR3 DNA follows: TGCAGCGTTTTGGAGGGTGGGGAATTCTATGGCTACACCTTC.

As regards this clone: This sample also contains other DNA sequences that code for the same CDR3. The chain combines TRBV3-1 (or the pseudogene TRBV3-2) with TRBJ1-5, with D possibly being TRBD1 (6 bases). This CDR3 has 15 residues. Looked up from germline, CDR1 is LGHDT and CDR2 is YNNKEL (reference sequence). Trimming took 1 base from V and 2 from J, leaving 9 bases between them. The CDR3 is CASSQGPGGNQPQHF. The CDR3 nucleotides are TGTGCCAGCAGCCAAGGCCCAGGGGGCAATCAGCCCCAGCATTTT.

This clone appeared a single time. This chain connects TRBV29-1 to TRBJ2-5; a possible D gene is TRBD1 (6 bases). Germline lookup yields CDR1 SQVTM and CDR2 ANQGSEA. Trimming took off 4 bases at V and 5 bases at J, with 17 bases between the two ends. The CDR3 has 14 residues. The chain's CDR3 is CSVGRANTGETQYF. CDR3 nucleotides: TGCAGCGTTGGCAGAGCGAACACAGGGGAGACCCAGTACTTC. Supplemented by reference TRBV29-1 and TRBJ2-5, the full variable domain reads SAVISQKPSRDICQRGTSLTIQCQVDSQVTMMFWYRQQPGQSLTLIATANQGSEATYESGFVIDKFPISRPNLTFSTLTVSNMSPEDSSIYLCSVGRANTGETQYFGPGTRLLVL.

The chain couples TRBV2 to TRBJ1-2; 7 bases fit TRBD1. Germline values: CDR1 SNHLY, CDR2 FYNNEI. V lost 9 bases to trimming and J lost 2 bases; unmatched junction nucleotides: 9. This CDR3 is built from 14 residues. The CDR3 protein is CARTGKEGNYGYTF. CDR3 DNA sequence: TGTGCCAGGACAGGGAAGGAGGGGAACTATGGCTACACCTTC.

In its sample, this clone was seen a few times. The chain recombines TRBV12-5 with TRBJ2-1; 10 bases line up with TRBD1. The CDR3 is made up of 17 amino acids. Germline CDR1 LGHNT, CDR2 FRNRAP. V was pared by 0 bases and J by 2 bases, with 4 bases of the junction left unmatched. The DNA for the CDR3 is TGTGCTAGTGGTTTGGTGCTCGGGACAGGGGCCTACAATGAGCAGTTCTTC. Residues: CASGLVLGTGAYNEQFF.

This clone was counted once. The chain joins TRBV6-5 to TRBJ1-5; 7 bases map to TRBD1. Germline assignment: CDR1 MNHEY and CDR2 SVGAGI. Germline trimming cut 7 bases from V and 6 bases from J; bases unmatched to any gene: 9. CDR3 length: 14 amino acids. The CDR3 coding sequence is TGTGCCAGCACCACTGGGACAGCCCCTCAGCCCCAGCATTTT. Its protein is CASTTGTAPQPQHF.

The CDR3 loop is CASSLGLGATDTQYF. DNA of the CDR3: TGTGCCAGCAGCCTTGGACTGGGCGCCACAGATACGCAGTATTTT. The V gene is TRBV5-6, the J gene TRBJ2-3; possibly TRBD2 for D (5 bases). Germline loops: CDR1 SGHDT, CDR2 YYEEEE. Trimming shortened V by 4 bases and J by 2 bases, and 14 bases separated the two germline ends. The CDR3 consists of 15 residues.

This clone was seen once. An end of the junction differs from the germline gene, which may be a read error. This CDR3 is CASSQGLAGTNTQYF. The CDR3 DNA follows: TGTGCTAGCAGCCAAGGACTAGCGGGGACAAATACGCAGTATTTT. The V gene is TRBV7-7, the J gene TRBJ2-3; 12 bases fit TRBD2. Germline V CDR1 and CDR2: SSHAT, FNYEAQ (reference sequence). The CDR3 has 15 residues.

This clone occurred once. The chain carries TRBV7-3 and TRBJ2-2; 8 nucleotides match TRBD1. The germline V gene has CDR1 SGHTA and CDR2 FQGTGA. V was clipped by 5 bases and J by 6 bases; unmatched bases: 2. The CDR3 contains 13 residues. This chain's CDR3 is CASSTTGAGELFF. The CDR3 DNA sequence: TGTGCCAGCAGCACGACAGGGGCCGGGGAGCTGTTTTTT.